This passage covers 21 T cell receptor beta chains from one sample sequenced in a study of T cell changes during pregnancy in multiple sclerosis. Generated by immunoSEQ multiplex PCR, the TCRdb table keeps only in-frame clones and is missing some. Of about 53,000 clones listed, 92% are singletons. The starting material was CD4+ T cells from peripheral blood mononuclear cells, obtained in the third trimester of pregnancy. These receptors originate from a female donor with multiple sclerosis, enrolled in a pregnancy study.

This rearrangement joins TRBV6-5 to TRBJ1-2; D may be TRBD1 (6 bases). Trimming stripped 4 bases from V and 2 bases from J, with 11 bases between. The germline CDR1 and CDR2 sequences are MNHEY and SVGAGI. This CDR3 is 14 amino acids long. The CDR3 DNA sequence: TGTGCCAGCAGTTCAACAGGGTCGAACTATGGCTACACCTTC. This translates into CASSSTGSNYGYTF.

The genes are TRBV21-1 and TRBJ2-7; the D call of TRBD1 is as the table states it, not checked on the DNA. TRBV21-1 is noted as a pseudogene. The CDR3 covers 21 residues. Here the CDR3 reads CASSTLILQGHLGRSLGEQYF. As DNA, the CDR3 is TGTGCCAGCAGCACATTAATTTTACAGGGACATCTGGGAAGATCCCTCGGCGAGCAGTACTTC.

The chain joins TRBV7-2 to TRBJ1-1; TRBD1 aligns across 7 bases. CDR1 and CDR2 from the germline V gene are SGHTA and FQGNSA. This CDR3 comprises 14 residues. The V and J ends lost 4 bases and 3 bases, in that order; junction bases with no gene match: 5. In nucleotides, the CDR3 is TGTGCCAGCAGCTATAGGACAGGAGACACTGAAGCTTTCTTT. It codes for CASSYRTGDTEAFF.

The chain links TRBV6-5 to TRBJ1-2; D is unresolved. The V end was cut by 8 bases, the J end by 0 bases, with 16 bases between. Germline assignment: CDR1 MNHEY and CDR2 SVGAGI. The CDR3 loop spans 15 amino acids. The CDR3 reads CASVSRGLANYGYTF. The CDR3 bases are TGTGCCAGCGTCTCCAGAGGCCTAGCTAACTATGGCTACACCTTC.

CDR3 sequence reads: CASSSKWQYSPLHF. The CDR3 DNA is TGTGCCAGCAGCTCCAAATGGCAGTATTCACCCCTCCACTTT. This rearrangement joins TRBV6-5 to TRBJ1-6; D not certain. There are 14 residues in the CDR3. Trimming removed 6 bases at V and 8 bases at J, with 14 bases between. The germline gives CDR1 MNHEY, CDR2 SVGAGI.

The table lists this clone with a count of one. The gene calls are TRBV10-3 and TRBJ2-1; 10 bases are shared with TRBD2. CDR1 is ENHRY and CDR2 is SYGVKD in the germline V gene. J gave up 8 bases and V 10 bases, and 8 bases lay outside the gene matches. The CDR3 length is 13 residues. The CDR3 nucleotides read TGTGCCACCAAAGCGGGGGGGCAGGATGAGCAGTTCTTC. This gives the protein CATKAGGQDEQFF.

This rearrangement joins TRBV2 to TRBJ2-7; 8 nucleotides line up with TRBD1. After removal of 2 bases from V and 7 bases from J, the junction contained 4 bases not matched to a gene. The CDR3 has 13 residues. Germline CDR1 reads SNHLY; CDR2 reads FYNNEI. CDR3 nucleotides: TGTGCCAGCAGTGAACAGGGGGCGGGTGAGCAGTACTTC. Its protein is CASSEQGAGEQYF.

DNA for the CDR3: TGTGCCAGCACCGGGACTAGCGGGGGGCCCTACGAGCAGTACTTC. Translated: CASTGTSGGPYEQYF. The rearrangement joins TRBV6-6 to TRBJ2-7; 15 positions match TRBD2. Unmatched junction bases numbered 3, after V lost 7 bases and J lost 2 bases. Germline-derived CDR1 and CDR2 are MNHNY and SVGAGI (reference sequence). The CDR3 consists of 15 residues.

This clone was seen a handful of times. The chain uses TRBV6-5 and TRBJ1-1, with D uncertain. V was trimmed by 0 bases and J by 5 bases, leaving 7 bases between them. This CDR3 comprises 13 residues. Per the germline V gene, CDR1 is MNHEY and CDR2 is SVGAGI. This chain's CDR3 is CASSYSKETEAFF. The CDR3 nucleotides read TGTGCCAGCAGTTACTCGAAGGAGACTGAAGCTTTCTTT.

The CDR3 DNA reads as TGTGCTAGTGGTAGGGACAGGGCCTACGAGCAGTACTTC. It yields the protein CASGRDRAYEQYF. The chain carries TRBV12-5 and TRBJ2-7, with 9 bases fitting TRBD1. J gave up 2 bases and V 5 bases, and 1 base lay outside the gene matches. This CDR3 comprises 13 residues. The V gene's germline CDR1 is LGHNT and CDR2 FRNRAP.

For the CDR3, the DNA is TGTGCCTGGAGTGCAAGCACAGATACGCAGTATTTT. Protein product: CAWSASTDTQYF. The chain recombines TRBV30 with TRBJ2-3; no clear D gene. Looked up from germline, CDR1 is GTSNPN and CDR2 is SVGIG (reference sequence). Trimming left V 1 base short and J 0 bases short, with 2 bases between. This CDR3 is 12 amino acids long.

J is TRBJ2-7 and V is TRBV5-1, with 7 bases fitting TRBD2. Losses at the gene ends were 4 bases for V and 6 bases for J; bases not matched to a gene: 7. Germline-derived CDR1 and CDR2 are SGHRS and YFSETQ. The CDR3 covers 13 residues. CDR3 sequence reads: CASSLPERGEQYF. CDR3 DNA: TGCGCCAGCAGCCTCCCCGAGCGGGGCGAGCAGTACTTC.

This chain joins TRBV14 and TRBJ1-1; 7 bases fit TRBD1. Per germline, CDR1 SGHDN and CDR2 FVKESK. The V and J ends lost 4 bases and 6 bases, in that order; junction bases with no gene match: 11. The CDR3 extends over 15 amino acids. The CDR3 is CASSPHRGGFAEAFF. CDR3 in DNA: TGTGCCAGCAGCCCCCACAGGGGAGGTTTTGCTGAAGCTTTCTTT.

This sequence joins TRBV9 and TRBJ1-1; TRBD1 might be the D (5 bases). The V end lost 0 bases, the J end lost 5 bases, and 17 bases lay between the germline ends. This CDR3 has 16 amino acids. Germline CDR1 and CDR2: SGDLS and YYNGEE. The CDR3 protein is CASSVGGLSGRTEAFF. As DNA, the CDR3 is TGTGCCAGCAGCGTAGGGGGACTGTCAGGGCGGACTGAAGCTTTCTTT.

This rearrangement joins TRBV5-6 to TRBJ1-3; 10 bases fit TRBD1. CDR1 is SGHDT and CDR2 is YYEEEE in the germline V gene. The V gene end was trimmed by 4 bases and the J gene end by 0 bases; junction bases not matched to a gene: 4. The CDR3 length is 16 residues. This CDR3 is CASSMTGGGSGNTIYF. As DNA, the CDR3 is TGTGCCAGCAGCATGACAGGGGGCGGCTCTGGAAACACCATATATTTT.

The chain carries TRBV7-9 and TRBJ1-5, with D possibly matching TRBD1 (5 bases). This CDR3 spans 13 amino acids. V was shortened by 5 bases and J by 7 bases, with 12 bases between the two germline ends. Germline CDR1 SEHNR, CDR2 FQNEAQ (reference sequence). The DNA of the CDR3 is TGTGCCAGCAGCCCCTCAGGGAACCAGCCCCAGCATTTT. It codes for CASSPSGNQPQHF. The full variable domain, rest sourced from reference TRBV7-9 and TRBJ1-5, is DTGVSQNPRHKITKRGQNVTFRCDPISEHNRLYWYRQTLGQGPEFLTYFQNEAQLEKSRLLSDRFSAERPKGSFSTLEIQRTEQGDSAMYLCASSPSGNQPQHFGDGTRLSIL.

The chain joins TRBV27 to TRBJ1-2, with a possible D match to TRBD1 (5 bases). Per germline, CDR1 MNHEY and CDR2 SMNVEV (reference sequence). This CDR3 comprises 12 residues. The CDR3 DNA sequence: TGTGTCTCGGGGGGACGGGGCTATGGCTACACCTTC. As protein: CVSGGRGYGYTF.

The chain carries TRBV5-4 and TRBJ1-3; D might be TRBD1 (5 bases). The CDR3 runs to 16 residues. Trimming stripped 2 bases from V and 0 bases from J, with 12 bases between. The germline V gene has CDR1 SGHNT and CDR2 YYREEE (reference sequence). CDR3 region: CASSFGGPASGNTIYF. CDR3 nucleotide sequence: TGTGCCAGCAGCTTCGGGGGTCCCGCCTCTGGAAACACCATATATTTT. Variable domain in full (rest from reference TRBV5-4 and TRBJ1-3): ETGVTQSPTHLIKTRGQQVTLRCSSQSGHNTVSWYQQALGQGPQFIFQYYREEENGRGNFPPRFSGLQFPNYSSELNVNALELDDSALYLCASSFGGPASGNTIYFGEGSWLTVV.

This chain links TRBV7-9 with TRBJ1-4; D is ambiguous. Germline lookup yields CDR1 SEHNR and CDR2 FQNEAQ (reference sequence). The CDR3 extends over 11 amino acids. V was pared by 4 bases and J by 6 bases, with 3 bases between. The CDR3 loop is CASSSYEKLFF. CDR3 DNA: TGTGCCAGCAGCTCTTATGAAAAACTGTTTTTT.

The genes are TRBV7-3 and TRBJ1-6; D is unresolved. The CDR3 covers 13 residues. Trimming removed 8 bases at V and 3 bases at J, with 8 bases between. The germline V gene has CDR1 SGHTA and CDR2 FQGTGA. The chain's CDR3 is CASRRDYNSPLHF. DNA of the CDR3: TGTGCCAGCCGACGGGACTATAATTCACCCCTCCACTTT. The whole variable domain, remainder taken from reference TRBV7-3 and TRBJ1-6, is GAGVSQTPSNKVTEKGKYVELRCDPISGHTALYWYRQSLGQGPEFLIYFQGTGAADDSGLPNDRFFAVRPEGSVSTLKIQRTERGDSAVYLCASRRDYNSPLHFGNGTRLTVT.

The chain joins TRBV2 to TRBJ1-1; D is unclear. Deletions cut 2 bases from V and 7 bases from J, with 14 bases between. The CDR3 has 14 amino acids. Per germline, CDR1 SNHLY and CDR2 FYNNEI. The CDR3 bases are TGTGCCAGCAGTGAACTCGCGAGGCGGATTGAAGCTTTCTTT. It codes for CASSELARRIEAFF.